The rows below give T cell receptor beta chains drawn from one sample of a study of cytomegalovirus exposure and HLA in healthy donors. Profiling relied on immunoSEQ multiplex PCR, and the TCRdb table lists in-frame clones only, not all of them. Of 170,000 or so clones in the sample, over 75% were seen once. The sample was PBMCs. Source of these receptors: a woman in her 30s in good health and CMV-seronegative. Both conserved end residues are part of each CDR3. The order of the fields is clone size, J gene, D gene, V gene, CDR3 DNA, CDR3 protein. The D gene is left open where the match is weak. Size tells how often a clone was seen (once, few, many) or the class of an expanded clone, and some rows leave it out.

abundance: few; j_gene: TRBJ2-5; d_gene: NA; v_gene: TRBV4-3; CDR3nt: TGCGCCAGCAGCCAAGGGGGAACGGCCGGGGGAGAGACCCAGTACTTC; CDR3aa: CASSQGGTAGGETQYF
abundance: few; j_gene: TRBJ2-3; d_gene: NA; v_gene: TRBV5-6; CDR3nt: TGTGCCAGCAGCACCTATACAGATACGCAGTATTTT; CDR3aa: CASSTYTDTQYF
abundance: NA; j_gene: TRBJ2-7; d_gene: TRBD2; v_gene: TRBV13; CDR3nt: TGTGCCAGCAGCTTAGGCGGGAGGGCCATTAAAGAGCAGTACTTC; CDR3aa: CASSLGGRAIKEQYF
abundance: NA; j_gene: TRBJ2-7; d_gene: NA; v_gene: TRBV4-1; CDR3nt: TGCGCCAGCAGCCAAGATGATAGGGGGTCACTCTACGAGCAGTACTTC; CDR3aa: CASSQDDRGSLYEQYF
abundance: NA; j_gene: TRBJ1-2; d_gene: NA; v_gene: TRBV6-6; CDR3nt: TGTGCCAGCAGTTTAGGGGATGGCTACACCTTC; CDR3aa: CASSLGDGYTF
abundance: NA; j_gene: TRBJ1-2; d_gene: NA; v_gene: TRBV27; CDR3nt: TGTGCCAGCAGTTTATCGGAGGATCCGATCTATGGCTACACCTTC; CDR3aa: CASSLSEDPIYGYTF
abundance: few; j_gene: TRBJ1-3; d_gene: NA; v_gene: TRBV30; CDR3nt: TGTGCCTGGAGCGCCCAGGGCCTCGGAAACACCATATATTTT; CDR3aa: CAWSAQGLGNTIYF
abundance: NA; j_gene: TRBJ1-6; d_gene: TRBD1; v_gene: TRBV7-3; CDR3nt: TGTGCCAGCAGTTTTACAGGGGGTAATTCACCCCTCCACTTT; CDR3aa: CASSFTGGNSPLHF
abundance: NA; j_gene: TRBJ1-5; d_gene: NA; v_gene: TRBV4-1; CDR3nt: TGCGCCAGCAGCCAACCCGGGACAAGGTGGCCCCAGCATTTT; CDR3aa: CASSQPGTRWPQHF
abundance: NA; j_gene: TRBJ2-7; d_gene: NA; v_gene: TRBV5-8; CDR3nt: TGTGCCAGCAGCTGGGCCGGGAGCTACGAGCAGTACTTC; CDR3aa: CASSWAGSYEQYF
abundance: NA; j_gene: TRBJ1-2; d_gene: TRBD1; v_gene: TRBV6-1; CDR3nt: TGTGCCAGCAGTGAATTGGGGACAGGGGTTTCCTATGGCTACACCTTC; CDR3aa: CASSELGTGVSYGYTF
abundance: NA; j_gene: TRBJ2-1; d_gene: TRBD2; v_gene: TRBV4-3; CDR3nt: TGCGCCAGCAGCTTACTAGCGGGAGGGCCTAACAATGAGCAGTTCTTC; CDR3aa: CASSLLAGGPNNEQFF
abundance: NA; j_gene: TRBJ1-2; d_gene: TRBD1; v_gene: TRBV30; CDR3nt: TGTGCCTTGGAGGAGGGGGGACAGGGGGCGAATGGCTACACCTTC; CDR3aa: CALEEGGQGANGYTF
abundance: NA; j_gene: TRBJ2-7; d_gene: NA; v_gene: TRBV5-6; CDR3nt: TGTGCCAGCAGCTTGGGGGAGAAGCAGTACTTC; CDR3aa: CASSLGEKQYF
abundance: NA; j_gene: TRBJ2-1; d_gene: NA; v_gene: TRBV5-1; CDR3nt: TGCGCCAGCAGCGAGGTCGGGGGCTCCTACAATGAGCAGTTCTTC; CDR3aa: CASSEVGGSYNEQFF
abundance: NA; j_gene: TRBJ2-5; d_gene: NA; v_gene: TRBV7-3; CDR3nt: TGTGCCAGCAGCGTATTCGGGGGGCCGGAGACCCAGTACTTC; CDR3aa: CASSVFGGPETQYF
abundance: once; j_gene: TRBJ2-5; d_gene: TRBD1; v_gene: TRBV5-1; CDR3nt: TGCGCCAGCAAGCGACAGGGGGCGGAGGAGACCCAGTACTTC; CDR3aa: CASKRQGAEETQYF
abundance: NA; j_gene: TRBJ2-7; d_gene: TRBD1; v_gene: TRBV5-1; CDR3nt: TGCGCCAGCATTTACGGGACAGGGGATTCCTACGAGCAGTACTTC; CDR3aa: CASIYGTGDSYEQYF